Sequencing of this T cell receptor beta chain was carried out in a study of CD8+ T cells in alopecia areata. On the study more broadly: Treated patients received oral tofacitinib, 5 to 10 mg twice daily. Patients took tofacitinib for 6 to 18 months, followed by 6 drug-free months.

Turning to this clone: The antigen remains unidentified.

The CDR3 sequence is 14 residues long. V was cut by 0 bases and J by 7 bases, with 8 bases left in between. Germline CDR1 and CDR2: SGDLS and YYNGEE. Treatment indicated: oral pan-JAK inhibitor, 5-10 mg twice daily. Sequencing relied on a cDNA template that was reverse transcribed from extracted RNA. Sequencing was performed with immunoSEQ multiplex PCR; in TCRdb, only in-frame clones are kept and a portion is missing. The sample consists of about 250,000 clones, about three fifths of them appearing once. The study's findings and limits: Lesional scalp exceeded normal scalp in clonality, especially in alopecia totalis/universalis.

This receptor was identified in a human donor with alopecia areata. The source was CD4+ T cells sorted from blood, collected around week 54, from a patient treated with tofacitinib. The genes are TRBV9 and TRBJ1-6; D is unclear. The CDR3 spells CASSVAAGNSPLHF. In DNA form, the CDR3 reads TGTGCCAGCAGCGTAGCAGCCGGGAATTCACCCCTCCACTTT. Combining the CDR3 with reference TRBV9 and TRBJ1-6 gives the whole variable domain DSGVTQTPKHLITATGQRVTLRCSPRSGDLSVYWYQQSLDQGLQFLIQYYNGEERAKGNILERFSAQQFPDLHSELNLSSLELGDSALYFCASSVAAGNSPLHFGNGTRLTVT.